This is a list of T cell receptor beta chains from one sample in a study of blood T cell repertoires in COVID-19. TCRdb's table, derived via immunoSEQ multiplex PCR, lists solely in-frame clones and lacks some. Here the sample spans 200,000 or so clones, 88% being singletons. The sequencing input was peripheral blood. These receptors were taken from an older woman with acute or convalescent COVID-19. Both conserved end residues are part of each CDR3. Each record gives: V gene, clone size, J gene, D gene, CDR3 DNA, CDR3 protein. A D gene is named only where the DNA matches it firmly. Only part of the rows carry a size: once, few, many, or a class if the clone is expanded.

>TRBV9|.|TRBJ2-1|.
TGTGCCAGCAGCCCTCCACAATCCCCCTACAATGAGCAGTTCTTC
CASSPPQSPYNEQFF
>TRBV27|.|TRBJ2-5|.
TGTGCCAGCATGGACAAAGAGACCCAGTACTTC
CASMDKETQYF
>TRBV2|.|TRBJ2-2|TRBD1
TGTGCCAGCGAAAGACAGGGGATCAACACCGGGGAGCTGTTTTTT
CASERQGINTGELFF
>TRBV4-1|.|TRBJ1-4|TRBD1
TGCGCCAGCAGCGACCGGGACAGGGCCGCAACTAATGAAAAACTGTTTTTT
CASSDRDRAATNEKLFF
>TRBV7-9|.|TRBJ1-4|.
TGTGCCAGCAGCTTCGGGACCGACGGAGGGGAACTGTTTTTT
CASSFGTDGGELFF
>TRBV19|.|TRBJ1-1|.
TGTGCCAGTAGTCCACAAGTGAAAAGCACTGAAGCTTTCTTT
CASSPQVKSTEAFF
>TRBV11-2|.|TRBJ1-6|TRBD1
TGTGCCAGCAGCTTTCCCCAGGGGGCAGGTAATTCACCCCTCCACTTT
CASSFPQGAGNSPLHF
>TRBV11-2|.|TRBJ1-2|.
TGTGCCAGCAGCTTAGATGGGCCAGACTATGGCTACACCTTC
CASSLDGPDYGYTF
>TRBV6-2/TRBV6-3|once|TRBJ2-1|TRBD2
TGTGCCAGCAGTCACTTAGCGGGAGGGCCAGGCAATGAGCAGTTCTTC
CASSHLAGGPGNEQFF
>TRBV30|.|TRBJ2-2|TRBD1
TGTGCCTGGAACCCGGGACAGGGAAACGGGGAGCTGTTTTTT
CAWNPGQGNGELFF
>TRBV11-2|.|TRBJ1-1|.
TGTGCCAGCAGCTCGCAGCAGGGGAACACTGAAGCTTTCTTT
CASSSQQGNTEAFF
>TRBV9|.|TRBJ2-4|.
TGTGCCAGCAGCTTCGGGCAGGGCTTAGCCAAAAACATTCAGTACTTC
CASSFGQGLAKNIQYF
>TRBV7-9|once|TRBJ1-2|.
TGTGCCAGCAGCCGCCCGGAGGGATCAGGCTACACCTTC
CASSRPEGSGYTF
>TRBV9|.|TRBJ2-5|.
TGTGCCAGCAGCGTAGCAGTAGCGGTGGGGGAGACCCAGTACTTC
CASSVAVAVGETQYF
>TRBV6-2/TRBV6-3|.|TRBJ2-3|TRBD2
TGTGCCAGCAGTTTTAGCGGGAGGGCCTTGGCGAATACGCAGTATTTT
CASSFSGRALANTQYF
>TRBV6-5|.|TRBJ2-7|.
TGTGCCAGCAGTTACATCGCCCAGAACTACGAGCAGTACTTC
CASSYIAQNYEQYF
>TRBV9|.|TRBJ2-7|.
TGTGCCAGCAGCGTAGAAGCACGGGGCTACGAGCAGTACTTC
CASSVEARGYEQYF
>TRBV6-4|.|TRBJ1-5|TRBD1
TGTGCCAGCAGTTCTACAGGGGGCAGCAATCAGCCCCAGCATTTT
CASSSTGGSNQPQHF
>TRBV6-6|.|TRBJ1-5|.
TGTGCCAGCAGTGATTGGACAGCGCCGGATCAGCCCCAGCATTTT
CASSDWTAPDQPQHF
>TRBV11-3|once|TRBJ2-5|.
TGTGCCAGCAGCTTAGGGGCCCTAGCGCGCGAGACCCAGTACTTC
CASSLGALARETQYF
>TRBV9|.|TRBJ2-7|TRBD1
TGTGCCAGCAGCGCCAGGGACAGGTCCTACGAGCAGTACTTC
CASSARDRSYEQYF
>TRBV30|.|TRBJ1-5|TRBD1
TGTGCCTGGAGTGGTCGACAGGGAATTTTAAATCAGCCCCAGCATTTT
CAWSGRQGILNQPQHF
>TRBV18|.|TRBJ2-3|TRBD1
TGTGCCAGCTCACTCCTCTCGCCGGGACAGAACACAGATACGCAGTATTTT
CASSLLSPGQNTDTQYF
>TRBV29-1|.|TRBJ1-1|TRBD1
TGCAGCGTCGACAGGGGGGGCACTGAAGCTTTCTTT
CSVDRGGTEAFF
>TRBV9|few|TRBJ1-3|TRBD1
TGTGCCAGCAGCCCGGGACAGGGAAGAGGAAACACCATATATTTT
CASSPGQGRGNTIYF
>TRBV2|.|TRBJ1-4|TRBD1
TGTGCCAGCAGAGGACCTGGGGACAGCTTTAATGAAAAACTGTTTTTT
CASRGPGDSFNEKLFF
>TRBV2|.|TRBJ1-5|.
TGTGCCAGCAGTGCGACAGGACCCCTCGATCAGCCCCAGCATTTT
CASSATGPLDQPQHF
>TRBV6-5|.|TRBJ1-3|.
TGTGCCAGCAGTTACAGGGGAACCGGAAACACCATATATTTT
CASSYRGTGNTIYF
>TRBV9|.|TRBJ1-5|.
TGTGCCAGCAGCAAAGCGGGCGACACTCATCAGCCCCAGCATTTT
CASSKAGDTHQPQHF
>TRBV14|.|TRBJ2-5|TRBD2
TGTGCCAGCAGCGAACGACTAGCGGAGACCCAGTACTTC
CASSERLAETQYF
>TRBV4-3|.|TRBJ2-4|.
TGCGCCAGCAGCCAAGATGTGTCGGGTTTTAACAACATTCAGTACTTC
CASSQDVSGFNNIQYF
>TRBV20-1|.|TRBJ2-5|TRBD1
TGCAGTGCTAGTCACAGGGGGCCAGAGACCCAGTACTTC
CSASHRGPETQYF
>TRBV3-1/TRBV3-2|once|TRBJ2-7|.
TGTGCCAGCAGCCAAGGCACTATTACTTACGAGCAGTACTTC
CASSQGTITYEQYF
>TRBV9|many|TRBJ1-6|.
TGTGCCAGCAGCGCCTCGGGTGGGGCGGATTCACCCCTCCACTTT
CASSASGGADSPLHF
>TRBV29-1|.|TRBJ2-3|.
TGCAGCGTAAGAGCGACAGGGACTGTTGCATCCGCAGATACGCAGTATTTT
CSVRATGTVASADTQYF
>TRBV2|once|TRBJ1-1|.
TGTGCCAGCAGTGCAAATCCTCGGGAACAACCTTTCTTT
CASSANPREQPFF